A single sample is the source of the 15 T cell receptor beta chains below, sequenced in a study of CD8+ T cells in alopecia areata. RNA was extracted and reverse transcribed into cDNA as the sequencing template. TCRdb's copy holds only in-frame clones and misses some; the assay was immunoSEQ multiplex PCR. This sample comprises roughly 260,000 clones, none seen once only. Sorting of pooled cutaneous lymph node cells was based on CD4, CD8alpha, NKG2D, NKG2ACE and other markers. Sequencing was carried out using CD4+ T cells sorted from a lymph node. All receptors derive from a C3H/HeJ mouse with alopecia areata. MHC haplotype: H2-k.

This clone has just a few counts. Any gene name here is a mouse gene name. Read sequence stops 4 residues before the CDR3 end, and the germline J gene provides the missing end. The V and J genes are TRBV19 and TRBJ2-2, with TRBD2 identical over 12 bases. Trimming at V came to 5 bases and at J to 4 bases, leaving 3 bases not matched to a gene. CDR1 is FNHDT and CDR2 is SITEND in the germline V gene (reference sequence). The CDR3 spans 15 residues. The DNA read from the CDR3 is TGTGCCAGCAGGACTGGGGGGGCTAGCACCGGG. As protein: CASRTGGASTG. The full CDR3 is CASRTGGASTGQLYF.

As concerns this clone: The genes and germline here are from mouse. Coverage ceases 3 residues before the CDR3 finishes, and the germline J gene fills in the end. The V gene is TRBV5, the J gene TRBJ1-6; D uncertain. TRBJ1-6 is noted as an ORF with a role that remains uncertain. The V end lost 0 bases, the J end lost 5 bases, and 8 bases lay between the germline ends. This CDR3 spans 15 amino acids. Germline lookup yields CDR1 LGHNA and CDR2 YNLKQL (reference sequence). CDR3 in amino acids: CASSQDLQNNSPLYF. The CDR3 DNA, read in part, is TGTGCCAGCAGCCAAGATCTACAAAATAATTCGCCC.

Turning to this clone: Mouse gene names and germline throughout. The CDR3 extends 4 residues past the end of the read, so its final part is completed from the germline J gene. This chain uses TRBV31 with TRBJ2-5, with 12 nucleotides matching TRBD2. Looked up from germline, CDR1 is GKSSPN and CDR2 is SITVG. The CDR3 has 15 amino acids. The CDR3 bases that were read are TGTGCCTGGAGTCTCCGGGACTGGGGGGAGGAC. It is translated as CAWSLRDWGED. The entire CDR3 sequence reads CAWSLRDWGEDTQYF.

This clone was seen a few times. The gene names given are mouse names. From the germline J gene comes the end of the CDR3, since the read stops 4 residues before it. This same CDR3 is encoded by further DNA sequences in the sample. The chain uses TRBV1 and TRBJ2-7, with 11 bases matching TRBD2. The length of the CDR3 is 14 residues. CDR1 is NSQYPW, CDR2 LRSPGD, per germline (reference sequence). The CDR3 sequence: CTCSAPTGGDEQYF. The CDR3 bases that were read are TGCACCTGCAGTGCGCCGACTGGGGGGGAT.

Turning to this clone: The gene names here belong to mouse. The CDR3 end falls 4 residues outside the read, so it is completed with the germline J gene. This specimen includes other DNA sequences encoding the same CDR3. The J gene is TRBJ1-1, the V gene TRBV13-1, with 8 positions matching TRBD1. In germline, CDR1 is NSHNY, CDR2 SYGAGN. The CDR3 has 14 amino acids. Germline trimming cut 5 bases from V and 0 bases from J; bases unmatched to any gene: 3. The DNA read from the CDR3 is TGTGCCAGCAGAGGACAGGGTGCAAACACA. This translates into CASRGQGANT. The CDR3 as a whole reads CASRGQGANTEVFF.

In its sample, this clone was seen many times. Gene names refer to mouse genes. From the germline J gene comes the end of the CDR3, since the read stops 4 residues before it. V gene TRBV13-3 combines with J gene TRBJ1-2; D call uncertain. This CDR3 contains 13 residues. V was pared by 0 bases and J by 0 bases, with 3 bases between. Germline V gene lookup returns CDR1 NNHDY and CDR2 SYVADS. CDR3 DNA, as far as it was read: TGTGCCAGCAGTGATGACACAAACTCC. This translates into CASSDDTNS. The CDR3 in full is CASSDDTNSDYTF.

This clone has a handful of counts. Gene names and germline refer to mouse. Coverage ceases 4 residues before the CDR3 finishes, and the germline J gene fills in the end. This chain uses TRBV5 with TRBJ1-2, with TRBD1 identical over 7 bases. V lost 0 bases to trimming and J lost 0 bases; unmatched junction nucleotides: 4. The length of the CDR3 is 16 residues. Germline values: CDR1 LGHNA, CDR2 YNLKQL (reference sequence). The CDR3 DNA, read in part, is TGTGCCAGCAGCCAAGAGCCAGGGGGTCCAAACTCC. Its protein is CASSQEPGGPNS. The CDR3 in full is CASSQEPGGPNSDYTF.

About this clone itself: These gene names are mouse names. The CDR3 end falls 4 residues outside the read, so it is completed with the germline J gene. Other DNA sequences within the sample encode an identical CDR3. The gene calls are TRBV13-1 and TRBJ2-5; the match to TRBD1 covers 7 bases. This CDR3 has 13 residues. The V and J ends lost 5 bases and 3 bases, in that order; junction bases with no gene match: 3. Germline V gene lookup returns CDR1 NSHNY and CDR2 SYGAGN. The covered CDR3 bases are TGTGCCAGCAGCCGACAGGGTCAAGAC. It codes for CASSRQGQD. From start to end, the CDR3 is CASSRQGQDTQYF.

Turning to this clone: Gene labels here are mouse ones. The CDR3 sequence: CASRRTSQDTQYF. The CDR3 DNA, read in part, is TGTGCCAGCAGAAGGACATCCCAAGAC. The chain carries TRBV13-3 and TRBJ2-5; tentative D call: TRBD1 (5 bases). The read gets to within 4 residues of the CDR3 end, and the germline J gene fills in the rest. Between the trimmed V and J ends, which lost 5 bases and 2 bases, there was a span of 9 bases. Per germline, CDR1 NNHDY and CDR2 SYVADS. This CDR3 comprises 13 residues.

Notes on this clone: Gene names denote mouse genes. The sequence runs out 4 residues before the end of the CDR3; the remainder is reconstructed from the germline J gene. V usage is TRBV19 and J usage is TRBJ1-1; the D gene is possibly TRBD1 (5 bases). Trimming took 5 bases from V and 0 from J, leaving 14 bases between them. The CDR3 is made up of 15 amino acids. CDR1 is FNHDT, CDR2 SITEND, per germline (reference sequence). The CDR3 bases that were read are TGTGCCAGCAGCCCAGAGACAGTTGCAAACACA. Its protein is CASSPETVANT. The whole CDR3 is CASSPETVANTEVFF. Full variable domain (outside the CDR3, taken from reference TRBV19 and TRBJ1-1): GGIITQTPKFLIGQEGQKLTLKCQQNFNHDTMYWYRQDSGKGLRLIYYSITENDLQKGDLSEGYDASREKKSSFSLTVTSAQKNEMAVFLCASSPETVANTEVFFGKGTRLTVV.

This clone was seen more than once but under ten times. The genes are named according to mouse. The CDR3 end falls 4 residues outside the read, so it is completed with the germline J gene. The chain carries TRBV5 and TRBJ1-2, with D hard to call. The germline V and J ends were trimmed by 1 base and 3 bases, with 9 bases remaining between them. The CDR3 has 14 amino acids. Per the germline V gene, CDR1 is LGHNA and CDR2 is YNLKQL (reference sequence). CDR3 bases read: TGTGCCAGCAGCCAAGTGGGTGAGGACTCC. It translates to CASSQVGEDS. The whole CDR3 sequence is CASSQVGEDSDYTF.

This clone was counted only a few times. Gene names are the mouse ones. Read data end 4 residues before the CDR3 end; the end is taken from the germline J gene. Other DNA variants within this sample encode the same CDR3. This chain joins TRBV5 and TRBJ2-2, with 7 positions matching TRBD1. Unmatched junction bases numbered 0, after V lost 2 bases and J lost 3 bases. Germline CDR1 reads LGHNA; CDR2 reads YNLKQL (reference sequence). The CDR3 contains 14 residues. This CDR3 reads CASSQQGDTGQLYF. Partial CDR3 DNA: TGTGCCAGCAGCCAACAGGGGGACACCGGG.

There are a few counts of this clone. Gene names are the mouse ones. The read finishes 4 residues shy of the CDR3 end, and the germline J gene is used to complete it. The chain links TRBV13-1 to TRBJ1-1; tentatively, D is TRBD1 (6 bases). The CDR3 has 14 amino acids. CDR1 and CDR2 from the germline V gene are NSHNY and SYGAGN. The CDR3 spells CASSDFQGRAEVFF. The CDR3 bases that were read are TGTGCCAGCAGTGATTTTCAGGGGAGGGCA.

Turning to this clone: Genes and germline come from the mouse. The read comes to an end 4 residues before the CDR3 does, leaving the germline J gene to fill in the end. The chain couples TRBV19 to TRBJ1-1; no clear D gene. Trimming left V 5 bases short and J 0 bases short, with 8 bases between. Per germline, CDR1 FNHDT and CDR2 SITEND (reference sequence). The CDR3 has 13 residues. The CDR3 region is CASRRVANTEVFF. Partial CDR3 DNA: TGTGCCAGCAGGAGGGTTGCAAACACA.

As for this clone: Mouse gene names apply. The CDR3 extends 4 residues past the end of the read, so its final part is completed from the germline J gene. The rearrangement links TRBV13-3 to TRBJ2-1; the D gene is possibly TRBD1 (6 bases). Trimming pared 2 bases from V and 0 bases from J, leaving 9 bases between. Per the germline V gene, CDR1 is NNHDY and CDR2 is SYVADS. The CDR3 loop spans 15 amino acids. The CDR3 protein is CASSENRANYAEQFF. Partial CDR3 DNA: TGTGCCAGCAGTGAGAACAGGGCTAACTATGCT.